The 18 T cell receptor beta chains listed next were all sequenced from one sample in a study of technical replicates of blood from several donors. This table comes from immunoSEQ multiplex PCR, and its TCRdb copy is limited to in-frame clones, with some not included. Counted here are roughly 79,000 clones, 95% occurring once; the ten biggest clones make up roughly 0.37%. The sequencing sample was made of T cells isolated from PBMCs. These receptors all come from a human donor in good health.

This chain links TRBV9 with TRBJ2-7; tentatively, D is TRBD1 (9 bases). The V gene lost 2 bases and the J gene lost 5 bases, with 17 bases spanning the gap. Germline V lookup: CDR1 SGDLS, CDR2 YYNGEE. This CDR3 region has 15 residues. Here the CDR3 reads CASSVSGTGRDEQYF. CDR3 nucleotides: TGTGCCAGCAGCGTTAGCGGGACAGGGAGAGACGAGCAGTACTTC.

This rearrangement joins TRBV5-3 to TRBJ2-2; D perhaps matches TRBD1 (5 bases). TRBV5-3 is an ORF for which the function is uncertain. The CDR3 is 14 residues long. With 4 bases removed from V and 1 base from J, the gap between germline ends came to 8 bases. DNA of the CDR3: TGTGCCAGAAGCACAACAGGGAACACCGGGGAGCTGTTTTTT. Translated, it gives CARSTTGNTGELFF.

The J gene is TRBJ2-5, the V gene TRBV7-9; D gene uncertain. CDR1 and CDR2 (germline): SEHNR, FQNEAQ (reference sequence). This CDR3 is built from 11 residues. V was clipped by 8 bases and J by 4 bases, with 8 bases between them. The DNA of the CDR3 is TGTGCCAGCGGCCGTGGAGAGACCCAGTACTTC. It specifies CASGRGETQYF.

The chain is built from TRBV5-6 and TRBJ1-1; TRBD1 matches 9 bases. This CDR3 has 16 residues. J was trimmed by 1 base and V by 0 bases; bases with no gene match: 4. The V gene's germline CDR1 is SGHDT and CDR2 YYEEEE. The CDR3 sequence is CASSLGTGARNTEAFF. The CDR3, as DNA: TGTGCCAGCAGCTTGGGGACAGGGGCTAGGAACACTGAAGCTTTCTTT.

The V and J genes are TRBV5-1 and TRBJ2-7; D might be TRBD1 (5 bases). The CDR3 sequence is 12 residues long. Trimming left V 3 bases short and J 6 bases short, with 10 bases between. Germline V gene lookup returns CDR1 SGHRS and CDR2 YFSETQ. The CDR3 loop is CASSWAGFEQYF. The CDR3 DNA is TGCGCCAGCAGCTGGGCAGGGTTCGAGCAGTACTTC. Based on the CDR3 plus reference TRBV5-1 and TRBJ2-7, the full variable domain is KAGVTQTPRYLIKTRGQQVTLSCSPISGHRSVSWYQQTPGQGLQFLFEYFSETQRNKGNFPGRFSGRQFSNSRSEMNVSTLELGDSALYLCASSWAGFEQYFGPGTRLTVT.

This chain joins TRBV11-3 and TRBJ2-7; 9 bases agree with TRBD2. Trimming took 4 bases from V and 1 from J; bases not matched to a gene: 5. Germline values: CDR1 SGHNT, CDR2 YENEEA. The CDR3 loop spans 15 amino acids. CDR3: CASSSGLAGSYEQYF. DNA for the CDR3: TGTGCCAGCAGCTCGGGCCTAGCGGGATCCTACGAGCAGTACTTC.

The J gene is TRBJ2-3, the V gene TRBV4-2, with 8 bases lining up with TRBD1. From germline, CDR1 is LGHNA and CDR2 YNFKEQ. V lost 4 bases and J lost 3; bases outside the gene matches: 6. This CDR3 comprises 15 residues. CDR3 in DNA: TGTGCCAGCAGCCGAAGGACAGGGCCGACAGATACGCAGTATTTT. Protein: CASSRRTGPTDTQYF.

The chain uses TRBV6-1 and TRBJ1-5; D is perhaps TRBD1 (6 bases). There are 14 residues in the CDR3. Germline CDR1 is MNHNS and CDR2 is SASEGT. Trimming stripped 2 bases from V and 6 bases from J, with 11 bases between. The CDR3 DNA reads TGTGCCAGCAGTGAAACAGGGAACGGTCAGCCCCAGCATTTT. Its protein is CASSETGNGQPQHF.

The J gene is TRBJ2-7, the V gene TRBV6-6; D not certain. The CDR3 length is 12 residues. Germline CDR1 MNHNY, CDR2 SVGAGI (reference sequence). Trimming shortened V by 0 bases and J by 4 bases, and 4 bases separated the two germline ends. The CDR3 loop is CASSYSRYEQYF. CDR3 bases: TGTGCCAGCAGTTACTCTAGATACGAGCAGTACTTC.

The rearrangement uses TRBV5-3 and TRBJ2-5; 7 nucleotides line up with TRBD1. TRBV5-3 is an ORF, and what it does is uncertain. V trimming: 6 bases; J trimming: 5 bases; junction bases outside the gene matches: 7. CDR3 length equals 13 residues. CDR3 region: CARTYTTGETQYF. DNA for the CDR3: TGTGCCAGAACTTATACGACAGGGGAGACCCAGTACTTC.

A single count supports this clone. The CDR3 DNA sequence: TGTGCCAGCAGCTTCAGGGGTACCTACGAGCAGTACTTC. Its protein product is CASSFRGTYEQYF. The chain joins TRBV5-6 to TRBJ2-7, with D possibly being TRBD1 (6 bases). V lost 2 bases and J lost 2, with 8 bases in between. CDR1 is SGHDT and CDR2 is YYEEEE in the germline V gene. The CDR3 consists of 13 residues.

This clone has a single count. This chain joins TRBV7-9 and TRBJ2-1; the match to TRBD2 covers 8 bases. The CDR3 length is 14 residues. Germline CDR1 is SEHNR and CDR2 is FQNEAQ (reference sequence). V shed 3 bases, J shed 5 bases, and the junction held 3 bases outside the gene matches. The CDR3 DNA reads TGTGCCAGCAGCTTGTCGGGGGGGAACAATGAGCAGTTCTTC. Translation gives CASSLSGGNNEQFF.

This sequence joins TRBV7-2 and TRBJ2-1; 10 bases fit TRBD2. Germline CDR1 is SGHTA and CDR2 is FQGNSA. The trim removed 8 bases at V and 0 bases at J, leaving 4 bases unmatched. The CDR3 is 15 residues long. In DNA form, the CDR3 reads TGTGCCAGCGGAAGGACTAGCGGCTCCTACAATGAGCAGTTCTTC. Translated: CASGRTSGSYNEQFF.

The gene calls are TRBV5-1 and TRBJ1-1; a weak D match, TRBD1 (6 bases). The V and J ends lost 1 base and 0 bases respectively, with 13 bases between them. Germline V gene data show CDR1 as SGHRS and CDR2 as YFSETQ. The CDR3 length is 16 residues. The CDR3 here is CASSLMDTGMNTEAFF. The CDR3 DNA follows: TGCGCCAGCAGCTTGATGGATACAGGGATGAACACTGAAGCTTTCTTT.

In nucleotides, the CDR3 is TGTGCCAGCAGCGACTCGGGGGGGGCCGGGGAGCTGTTTTTT. Translation: CASSDSGGAGELFF. V usage is TRBV6-5 and J usage is TRBJ2-2, with 8 bases that match TRBD2. V lost 6 bases, J lost 6 bases, and 6 bases stayed unmatched. This CDR3 region has 14 residues. CDR1 is MNHEY and CDR2 is SVGAGI in the germline V gene.

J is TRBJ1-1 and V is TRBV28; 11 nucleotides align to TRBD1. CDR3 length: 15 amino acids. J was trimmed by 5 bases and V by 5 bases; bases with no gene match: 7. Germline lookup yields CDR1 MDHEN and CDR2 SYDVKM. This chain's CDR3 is CASSPGGTGGTEAFF. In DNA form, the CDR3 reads TGTGCCAGCAGTCCCGGCGGGACAGGGGGGACTGAAGCTTTCTTT.

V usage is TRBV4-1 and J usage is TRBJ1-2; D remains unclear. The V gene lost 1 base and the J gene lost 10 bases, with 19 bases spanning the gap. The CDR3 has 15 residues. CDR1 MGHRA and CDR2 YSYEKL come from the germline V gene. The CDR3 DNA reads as TGCGCCAGCAGCCAAGCAAACAGTATCTTCCCCTTCTACACCTTC. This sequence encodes CASSQANSIFPFYTF.

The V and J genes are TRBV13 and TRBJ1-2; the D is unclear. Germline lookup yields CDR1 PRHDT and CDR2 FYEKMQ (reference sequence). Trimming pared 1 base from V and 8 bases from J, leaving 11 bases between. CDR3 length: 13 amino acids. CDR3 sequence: CASSLESGSGYTF. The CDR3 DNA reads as TGTGCCAGCAGCTTAGAGTCCGGGAGCGGCTACACCTTC.